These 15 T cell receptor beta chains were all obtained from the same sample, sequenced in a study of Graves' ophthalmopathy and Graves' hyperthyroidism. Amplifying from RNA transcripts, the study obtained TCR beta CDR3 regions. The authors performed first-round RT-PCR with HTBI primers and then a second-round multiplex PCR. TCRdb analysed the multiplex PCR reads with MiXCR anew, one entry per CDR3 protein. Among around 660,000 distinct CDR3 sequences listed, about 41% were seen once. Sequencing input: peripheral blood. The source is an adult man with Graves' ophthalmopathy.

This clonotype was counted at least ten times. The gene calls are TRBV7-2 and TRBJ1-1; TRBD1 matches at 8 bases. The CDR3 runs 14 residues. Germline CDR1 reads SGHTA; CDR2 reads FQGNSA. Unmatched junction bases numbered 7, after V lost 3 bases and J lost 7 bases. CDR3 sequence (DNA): TGTGCCAGCAGCTTCGCTCAGGGGGCGGTTGAAGCTTTCTTT. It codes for CASSFAQGAVEAFF.

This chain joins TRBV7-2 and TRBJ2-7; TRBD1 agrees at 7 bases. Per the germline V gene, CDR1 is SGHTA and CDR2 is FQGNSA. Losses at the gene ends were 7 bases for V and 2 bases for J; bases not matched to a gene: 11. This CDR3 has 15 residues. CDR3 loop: CASTKEGQVPYEQYF. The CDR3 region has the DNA TGTGCCAGCACAAAAGAAGGACAGGTTCCCTACGAGCAGTACTTC. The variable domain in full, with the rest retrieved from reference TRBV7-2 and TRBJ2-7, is GAGVSQSPSNKVTEKGKDVELRCDPISGHTALYWYRQSLGQGLEFLIYFQGNSAPDKSGLPSDRFSAERTGGSVSTLTIQRTQQEDSAVYLCASTKEGQVPYEQYFGPGTRLTVT.

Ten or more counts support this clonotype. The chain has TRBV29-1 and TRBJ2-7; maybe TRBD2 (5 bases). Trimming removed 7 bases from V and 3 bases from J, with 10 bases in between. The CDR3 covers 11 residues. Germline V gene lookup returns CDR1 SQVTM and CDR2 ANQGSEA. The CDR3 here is CSAKTIYEQYF. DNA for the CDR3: TGCAGCGCCAAGACTATCTACGAGCAGTACTTC.

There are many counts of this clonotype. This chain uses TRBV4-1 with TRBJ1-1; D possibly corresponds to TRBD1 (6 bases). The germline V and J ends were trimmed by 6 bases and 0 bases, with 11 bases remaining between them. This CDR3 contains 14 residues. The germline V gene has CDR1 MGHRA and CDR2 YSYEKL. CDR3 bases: TGCGCCAGCAGTAGTCGGACAGTGAACACTGAAGCTTTCTTT. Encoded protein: CASSSRTVNTEAFF.

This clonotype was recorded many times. The CDR3 nucleotides are TGTGCCAGCAGCCTCTGGAATCACTATGGCTACACCTTC. Encoded protein: CASSLWNHYGYTF. The genes are TRBV14 and TRBJ1-2, with D unclear. Germline assignment: CDR1 SGHDN and CDR2 FVKESK. CDR3 length: 13 residues. Trimming left V 4 bases short and J 3 bases short, with 9 bases between.

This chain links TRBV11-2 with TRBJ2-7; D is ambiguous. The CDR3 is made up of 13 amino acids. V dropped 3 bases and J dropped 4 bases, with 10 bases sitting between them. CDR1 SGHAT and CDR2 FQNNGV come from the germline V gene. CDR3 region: CASSFRQIYEQYF. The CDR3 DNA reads TGTGCCAGCAGCTTCCGACAAATATACGAGCAGTACTTC. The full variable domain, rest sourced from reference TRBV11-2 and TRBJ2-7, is EAGVAQSPRYKIIEKRQSVAFWCNPISGHATLYWYQQILGQGPKLLIQFQNNGVVDDSQLPKDRFSAERLKGVDSTLKIQPAKLEDSAVYLCASSFRQIYEQYFGPGTRLTVT.

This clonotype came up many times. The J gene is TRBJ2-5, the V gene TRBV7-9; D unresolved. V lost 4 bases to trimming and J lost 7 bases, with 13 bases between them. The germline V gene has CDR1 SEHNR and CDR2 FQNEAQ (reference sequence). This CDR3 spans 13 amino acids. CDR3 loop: CASSSGGDTTQYF. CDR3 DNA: TGTGCCAGCAGCTCTGGTGGGGATACGACCCAGTACTTC.

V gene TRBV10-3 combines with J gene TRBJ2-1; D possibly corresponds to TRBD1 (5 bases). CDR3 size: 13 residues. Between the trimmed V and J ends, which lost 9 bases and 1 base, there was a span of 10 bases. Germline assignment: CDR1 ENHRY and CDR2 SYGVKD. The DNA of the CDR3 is TGTGCCATTAGGGGCGAATCCTACAATGAGCAGTTCTTC. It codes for CAIRGESYNEQFF.

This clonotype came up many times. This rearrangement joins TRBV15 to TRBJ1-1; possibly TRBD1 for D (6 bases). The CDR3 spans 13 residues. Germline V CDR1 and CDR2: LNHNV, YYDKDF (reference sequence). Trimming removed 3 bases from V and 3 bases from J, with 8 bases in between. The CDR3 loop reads CATSSDRYTEAFF. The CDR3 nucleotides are TGTGCCACCAGCAGTGACAGGTACACTGAAGCTTTCTTT.

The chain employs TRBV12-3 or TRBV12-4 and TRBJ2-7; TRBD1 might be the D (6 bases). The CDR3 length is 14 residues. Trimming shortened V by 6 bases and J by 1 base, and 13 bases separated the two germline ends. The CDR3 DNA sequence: TGTGCCAGCAGCGTGGGACACCAATCCTACGAGCAGTACTTC. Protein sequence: CASSVGHQSYEQYF.

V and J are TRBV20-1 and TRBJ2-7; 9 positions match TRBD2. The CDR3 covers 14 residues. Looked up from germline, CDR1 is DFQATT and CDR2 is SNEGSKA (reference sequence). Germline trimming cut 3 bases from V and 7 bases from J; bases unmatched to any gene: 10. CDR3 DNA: TGCAGTGCTAGGCTAGCGGGAATACGCGATGAGCAGTACTTC. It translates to CSARLAGIRDEQYF.

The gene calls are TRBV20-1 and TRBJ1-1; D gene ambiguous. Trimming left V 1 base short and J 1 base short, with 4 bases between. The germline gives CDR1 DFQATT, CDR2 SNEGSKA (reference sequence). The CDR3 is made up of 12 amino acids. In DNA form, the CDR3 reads TGCAGTGCTAGAGTGGGGAACACTGAAGCTTTCTTT. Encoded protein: CSARVGNTEAFF.

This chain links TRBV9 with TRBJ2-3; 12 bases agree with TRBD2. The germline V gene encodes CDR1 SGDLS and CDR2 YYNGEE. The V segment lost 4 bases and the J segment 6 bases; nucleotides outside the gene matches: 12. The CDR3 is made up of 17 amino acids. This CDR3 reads CASSNYGLAGPGDTQYF. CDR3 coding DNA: TGTGCCAGCAGCAACTACGGACTAGCGGGGCCAGGGGATACGCAGTATTTT.

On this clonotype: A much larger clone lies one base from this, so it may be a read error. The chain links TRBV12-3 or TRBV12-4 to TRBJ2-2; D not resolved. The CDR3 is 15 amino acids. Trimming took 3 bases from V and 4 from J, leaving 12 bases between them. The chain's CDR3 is CASSFSIGFTGELFF. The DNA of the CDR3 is TGTGCCAGCAGTTTCTCAATCGGGTTCACCGGGGAGCTGTTTTTT.

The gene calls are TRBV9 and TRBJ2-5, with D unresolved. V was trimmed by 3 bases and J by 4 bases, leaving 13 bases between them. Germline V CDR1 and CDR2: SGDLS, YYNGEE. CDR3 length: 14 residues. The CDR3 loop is CASSAGPSGETQYF. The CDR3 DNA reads TGTGCCAGCAGCGCTGGGCCGTCGGGAGAGACCCAGTACTTC.